This T cell receptor beta chain was sequenced during a study of PD-L1 blockade in urothelial cancer. Study-wide background: Patients with male sex and bladder-origin urothelial cancer accounted for about 85% of the roughly 30 enrolled. Across blood samples, T cells had a median count of about 140,000.

The assay was immunoSEQ multiplex PCR, and TCRdb's table has in-frame clones only and misses some. In the table there are about 52,000 clones, 77% of which are singletons. Findings and caveats of the study: Clonality of blood TCR below the median before treatment predicted better survival.

The CDR3 totals 15 residues. Germline V gene sequence: CDR1 MNHEY, CDR2 SVGAGI. Losses at the gene ends were 0 bases for V and 1 base for J; bases not matched to a gene: 0. Concerning this clone itself: The target antigen is unknown.

Specimen: PBMCs, collected around atezolizumab (anti-PD-L1) treatment. This receptor was obtained from a man aged 65 to 85 with urothelial cancer. The gene calls are TRBV6-5 and TRBJ1-1; 9 bases are a match to TRBD1. DNA of the CDR3: TGTGCCAGCAGTTACTCGGGACAGGGGAACACTGAAGCTTTCTTT. It encodes CASSYSGQGNTEAFF.